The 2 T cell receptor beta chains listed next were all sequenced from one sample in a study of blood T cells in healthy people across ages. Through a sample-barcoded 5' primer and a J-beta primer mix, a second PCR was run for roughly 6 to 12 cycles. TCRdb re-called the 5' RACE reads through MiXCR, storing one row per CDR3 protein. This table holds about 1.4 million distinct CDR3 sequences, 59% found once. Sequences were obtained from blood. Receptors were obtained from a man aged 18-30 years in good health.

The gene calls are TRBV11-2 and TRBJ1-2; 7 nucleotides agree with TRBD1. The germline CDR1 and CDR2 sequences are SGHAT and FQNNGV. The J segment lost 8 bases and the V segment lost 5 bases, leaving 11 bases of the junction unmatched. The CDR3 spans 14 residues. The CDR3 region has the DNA TGTGCCAGCAGCCAGGGGGAACCGACCGGGGGCTACACCTTC. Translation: CASSQGEPTGGYTF.

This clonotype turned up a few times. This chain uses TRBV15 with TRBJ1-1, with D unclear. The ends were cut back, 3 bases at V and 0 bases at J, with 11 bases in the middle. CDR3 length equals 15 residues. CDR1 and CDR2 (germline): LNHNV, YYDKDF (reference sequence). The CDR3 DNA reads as TGTGCCACCAGCAGCGCGTCACTCATGAACACTGAAGCTTTCTTT. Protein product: CATSSASLMNTEAFF.